This TCR beta chain was retrieved from a study of blood T cell repertoires in COVID-19. Across the study: From the United States, Italy and Spain came samples of acute and convalescent COVID-19. PBMCs, B-cell-depleted T cells, or T cells were the source of the cDNA or gDNA that made up the material.

Per germline, CDR1 MNHEY and CDR2 SVGAGI. J lost 3 bases, V lost 6 bases, and 8 bases had no gene match. CDR3 length equals 15 residues. In the study's own analysis: For nucleated cells, counts were estimated from reference gene primer amplification. TCRdb keeps only in-frame clones here, not all; method: immunoSEQ multiplex PCR. The V and J calls and clone size come from that table; D and trimming were worked out from the DNA. The sample consists of about 230,000 clones, around nine tenths of them appearing once. This clone was counted a single time. What was sequenced was peripheral blood. The source of this sequence is a woman in her sixties or seventies with acute or convalescent COVID-19. The V and J genes are TRBV6-5 and TRBJ1-5, with 7 bases fitting TRBD1. CDR3 amino acids: CASRDSGQSNQPQHF. The CDR3 DNA reads as TGTGCCAGCAGGGACTCGGGACAGTCCAATCAGCCCCAGCATTTT.